This passage covers 29 T cell receptor beta chains from one sample sequenced in a study of CD8 T cells in ankylosing spondylitis. TCRdb re-derived calls from the 5' RACE reads in MiXCR, one entry per CDR3 protein. The sample lists tens of thousands of distinct CDR3 sequences, approximately 5.7% occurring once. The sequencing sample was made of synovial fluid, either unsorted or a sorted T cell fraction (not recorded which). These receptors were obtained from a male donor with ankylosing spondylitis.

The V gene is TRBV28, the J gene TRBJ2-7; D may be TRBD2 (6 bases). V lost 5 bases to trimming and J lost 0 bases, with 17 bases between them. CDR3 length equals 16 residues. CDR1 and CDR2 from the germline V gene are MDHEN and SYDVKM. CDR3 region: CASSRTTGLPSYEQYF. DNA of the CDR3: TGTGCCAGCAGTCGGACGACGGGACTTCCCTCCTACGAGCAGTACTTC.

A few counts support this clonotype. V usage is TRBV11-3 and J usage is TRBJ2-5, with D possibly matching TRBD2 (5 bases). The CDR3 is made up of 15 amino acids. Trimming cost V 1 base and J 4 bases, with 13 bases left between them. The germline gives CDR1 SGHNT, CDR2 YENEEA. This chain's CDR3 is CASSLGRGSRETQYF. DNA of the CDR3: TGTGCCAGCAGCTTAGGCCGAGGGAGCAGAGAGACCCAGTACTTC.

This clonotype showed up many times. J is TRBJ1-5 and V is TRBV5-1, with TRBD1 matching 8 bases. The CDR3 runs 16 residues. Germline-derived CDR1 and CDR2 are SGHRS and YFSETQ. The ends lost 0 bases at V and 5 bases at J; junction bases unmatched: 7. The CDR3 DNA follows: TGCGCCAGCAGCTTGGGAGGGACAGGCGGGCATCAGCCCCAGCATTTT. It yields the protein CASSLGGTGGHQPQHF. The complete variable domain, with remaining parts taken from reference TRBV5-1 and TRBJ1-5, reads KAGVTQTPRYLIKTRGQQVTLSCSPISGHRSVSWYQQTPGQGLQFLFEYFSETQRNKGNFPGRFSGRQFSNSRSEMNVSTLELGDSALYLCASSLGGTGGHQPQHFGDGTRLSIL.

This clonotype was picked up many times. V and J are TRBV5-1 and TRBJ2-1; 9 bases line up with TRBD2. Trimming took 2 bases from V and 9 from J; bases not matched to a gene: 9. The CDR3 is 15 amino acids. Germline loops: CDR1 SGHRS, CDR2 YFSETQ. The CDR3, as DNA: TGCGCCAGCAGCTTCGCGGGAGGGCCAGAGAGTGAGCAGTTCTTC. Translation: CASSFAGGPESEQFF. Combining the CDR3 with reference TRBV5-1 and TRBJ2-1 gives the whole variable domain KAGVTQTPRYLIKTRGQQVTLSCSPISGHRSVSWYQQTPGQGLQFLFEYFSETQRNKGNFPGRFSGRQFSNSRSEMNVSTLELGDSALYLCASSFAGGPESEQFFGPGTRLTVL.

In its sample, this clonotype was seen many times. V is TRBV3-1 and J is TRBJ2-1, with TRBD2 matching over 13 bases. The CDR3 is made up of 16 amino acids. With V trimmed by 4 bases and J by 8 bases, 8 bases remained unmatched. Germline V gene data show CDR1 as LGHDT and CDR2 as YNNKEL (reference sequence). CDR3: CASSLGLAGYLDEQFF. CDR3 DNA: TGTGCCAGCAGCCTGGGACTAGCGGGATATTTGGATGAGCAGTTCTTC.

This clonotype has a count of ten or more. The chain carries TRBV29-1 and TRBJ2-2; possibly TRBD1 for D (5 bases). Per germline, CDR1 SQVTM and CDR2 ANQGSEA. Trimming shortened V by 5 bases and J by 4 bases, and 14 bases separated the two germline ends. CDR3 length: 14 residues. CDR3 region: CSVQGQGGTGELFF. In DNA, the CDR3 is TGCAGCGTTCAAGGTCAGGGCGGCACCGGGGAGCTGTTTTTT.

As regards this clonotype: A read error may be the cause here, since a much bigger clone is one base away. The V gene is TRBV5-6, the J gene TRBJ2-1; D gene uncertain. The V gene lost 8 bases and the J gene lost 4 bases, with 13 bases spanning the gap. Germline CDR1 SGHDT, CDR2 YYEEEE. The CDR3 is 13 residues long. The CDR3 region has the DNA TGTGCCAGGAGCCGCGCCTTGTACAATGAGCAGTTCTTC. It is translated as CARSRALYNEQFF.

In its sample, this clonotype was seen many times. This chain's CDR3 is CASSRQNTEAFF. The CDR3, as DNA: TGTGCCTCCTCGCGGCAGAACACTGAAGCTTTCTTT. The V and J genes are TRBV7-9 and TRBJ1-1; D gene ambiguous. This CDR3 is 12 amino acids long. Trimming stripped 11 bases from V and 1 base from J, with 11 bases between. Germline values: CDR1 SEHNR, CDR2 FQNEAQ (reference sequence).

In its sample, this clonotype was seen a few times. This sequence joins TRBV10-3 and TRBJ2-7, with a weak D call TRBD2 (6 bases). Germline CDR1 reads ENHRY; CDR2 reads SYGVKD. The V gene lost 10 bases and the J gene lost 2 bases, with 18 bases spanning the gap. The CDR3 has 14 residues. CDR3 loop: CATSGDPTAYEQYF. CDR3 coding DNA: TGTGCCACCTCGGGGGATCCCACAGCCTACGAGCAGTACTTC.

This clonotype was seen many times. This chain links TRBV7-3 with TRBJ2-7, with D perhaps matching TRBD1 (5 bases). Germline CDR1 and CDR2: SGHTA and FQGTGA. CDR3 length: 13 amino acids. Trimming took 3 bases from V and 5 from J, leaving 11 bases between them. For the CDR3, the DNA is TGTGCCAGCAGCTTGACAGTGGACCACGAGCAGTACTTC. It specifies CASSLTVDHEQYF.

The table lists this clonotype with many counts. The chain combines TRBV7-9 with TRBJ1-4; 7 positions match TRBD1. CDR1 SEHNR and CDR2 FQNEAQ come from the germline V gene (reference sequence). The trim removed 7 bases at V and 6 bases at J, leaving 11 bases unmatched. The CDR3 contains 15 residues. The DNA of the CDR3 is TGTGCCAGCACTTACAAGGGGGCTCAGGATGAAAAACTGTTTTTT. Translated, it gives CASTYKGAQDEKLFF. The whole variable domain, filled in from reference TRBV7-9 and TRBJ1-4, reads DTGVSQNPRHKITKRGQNVTFRCDPISEHNRLYWYRQTLGQGPEFLTYFQNEAQLEKSRLLSDRFSAERPKGSFSTLEIQRTEQGDSAMYLCASTYKGAQDEKLFFGSGTQLSVL.

This clonotype was seen repeatedly, ten times or more. The chain combines TRBV6-5 with TRBJ2-1; D is possibly TRBD2 (5 bases). CDR1 and CDR2 from the germline V gene are MNHEY and SVGAGI. There are 15 residues in the CDR3. Trimming removed 5 bases from V and 0 bases from J, with 11 bases in between. The DNA for the CDR3 is TGTGCCAGCAGTCTCGAGGGAAGCTCCTACAATGAGCAGTTCTTC. Protein product: CASSLEGSSYNEQFF.

This clonotype turned up a few times. The V and J genes are TRBV2 and TRBJ2-3, with D possibly being TRBD1 or TRBD2 (5 bases each). V lost 2 bases to trimming and J lost 8 bases, with 8 bases between them. Germline values: CDR1 SNHLY, CDR2 FYNNEI. The CDR3 runs 12 residues. The CDR3 region is CASSESGGTQYF. The CDR3 coding sequence is TGTGCCAGCAGTGAATCTGGGGGTACGCAGTATTTT.

This clonotype was counted many times. The gene calls are TRBV7-2 and TRBJ2-7, with D possibly being TRBD1 or TRBD2 (6 bases each). The CDR3 length is 15 residues. Trimming took off 7 bases at V and 5 bases at J, with 21 bases between the two ends. Per germline, CDR1 SGHTA and CDR2 FQGNSA. The CDR3 DNA reads as TGTGCCAGCACCCTGGGGGGCAGTATATCCCACGAGCAGTACTTC. It is translated as CASTLGGSISHEQYF.

The table lists this clonotype with many counts. The chain has TRBV5-1 and TRBJ1-1; D not resolved. CDR3 length equals 14 residues. CDR1 SGHRS and CDR2 YFSETQ come from the germline V gene. V dropped 4 bases and J dropped 4 bases, with 14 bases sitting between them. The CDR3: CASSPTGSSTEAFF. In DNA form, the CDR3 reads TGCGCCAGCAGCCCGACGGGTTCCAGCACTGAAGCTTTCTTT.

This clonotype came up many times. CDR3 protein: CASSSLPSLAGSFYEQYF. DNA of the CDR3: TGTGCCAGCAGCTCCCTGCCCTCGCTAGCGGGAAGTTTCTACGAGCAGTACTTC. V gene TRBV5-6 combines with J gene TRBJ2-7, with TRBD2 identical over 9 bases. The CDR3 runs to 18 residues. V shed 3 bases, J shed 3 bases, and the junction held 16 bases outside the gene matches. Germline values: CDR1 SGHDT, CDR2 YYEEEE.

In this sample, this clonotype turned up many times. V is TRBV28 and J is TRBJ2-7; D not resolved. The CDR3 runs to 12 residues. The V gene's germline CDR1 is MDHEN and CDR2 SYDVKM. Trimming took off 2 bases at V and 7 bases at J, with 9 bases between the two ends. CDR3 sequence: CASSLSLGEQYF. In DNA, the CDR3 is TGTGCCAGCAGTTTAAGCTTAGGGGAGCAGTACTTC.

The sample holds many counts of this clonotype. This chain joins TRBV19 and TRBJ1-5; no clear D. With 5 bases removed from V and 4 bases from J, the gap between germline ends came to 9 bases. This CDR3 comprises 13 residues. In germline, CDR1 is LNHDA, CDR2 SQIVND (reference sequence). Written as DNA, the CDR3 is TGTGCCAGTAGTCCCGGACTGAATCAGCCCCAGCATTTT. Its translation is CASSPGLNQPQHF. The whole variable domain, remainder taken from reference TRBV19 and TRBJ1-5, is DGGITQSPKYLFRKEGQNVTLSCEQNLNHDAMYWYRQDPGQGLRLIYYSQIVNDFQKGDIAEGYSVSREKKESFPLTVTSAQKNPTAFYLCASSPGLNQPQHFGDGTRLSIL.

In this sample, this clonotype turned up many times. The CDR3 region is CASSQDRESYGYTF. CDR3 bases: TGTGCCAGCAGCCAGGACAGGGAGAGTTACGGCTACACCTTC. The rearrangement joins TRBV6-4 to TRBJ1-2; 8 bases are a match to TRBD1. Germline V gene lookup returns CDR1 MRHNA and CDR2 SNTAGT. J lost 8 bases, V lost 6 bases, and 11 bases had no gene match. This CDR3 has 14 amino acids.

This clonotype was counted between two and nine times. The chain couples TRBV5-1 to TRBJ2-7, with D perhaps TRBD2 (5 bases). CDR1 and CDR2 (germline): SGHRS, YFSETQ. The CDR3 consists of 14 residues. V lost 3 bases to trimming and J lost 6 bases, with 16 bases between them. The CDR3 DNA sequence: TGCGCCAGCAGCTACCGGGCAGGACTCTCCGAGCAGTACTTC. It translates to CASSYRAGLSEQYF.

This clonotype was observed a few times. The rearrangement uses TRBV2 and TRBJ1-2; unclear D gene. Germline values: CDR1 SNHLY, CDR2 FYNNEI. V lost 7 bases to trimming and J lost 2 bases, with 8 bases between them. This CDR3 has 12 residues. The CDR3 is CASNGDNYGYTF. CDR3 nucleotides: TGTGCCAGCAACGGAGACAACTATGGCTACACCTTC.

This clonotype was recorded at least ten times. The gene calls are TRBV20-1 and TRBJ2-5; 13 bases line up with TRBD2. V dropped 4 bases and J dropped 4; count of bases not matched to a gene: 6. Germline loops: CDR1 DFQATT, CDR2 SNEGSKA (reference sequence). This CDR3 spans 15 amino acids. CDR3 sequence reads: CSAIRTSGSGETQYF. CDR3 nucleotide sequence: TGCAGTGCTATACGGACTAGCGGGAGTGGAGAGACCCAGTACTTC.

This clonotype showed up many times. The CDR3 sequence is CASSLFTGKIQYF. The CDR3 DNA reads as TGTGCCAGCAGTTTATTTACAGGCAAGATTCAGTACTTC. The chain has TRBV27 and TRBJ2-4, with D possibly TRBD1 on 5 matching bases. The germline V gene has CDR1 MNHEY and CDR2 SMNVEV (reference sequence). V shed 1 base and J shed 10 bases, with 11 bases lying between them. There are 13 residues in the CDR3.

The sample holds a few counts of this clonotype. The chain links TRBV11-3 to TRBJ2-1; the match to TRBD2 covers 7 bases. In germline, CDR1 is SGHNT, CDR2 YENEEA. After removal of 0 bases from V and 0 bases from J, the junction contained 2 bases not matched to a gene. The CDR3 runs 16 residues. The DNA of the CDR3 is TGTGCCAGCAGCTTAGAGGGAGGGACCTCCTACAATGAGCAGTTCTTC. It encodes CASSLEGGTSYNEQFF. Complete variable domain (other parts from reference TRBV11-3 and TRBJ2-1): EAGVVQSPRYKIIEKKQPVAFWCNPISGHNTLYWYLQNLGQGPELLIRYENEEAVDDSQLPKDRFSAERLKGVDSTLKIQPAELGDSAVYLCASSLEGGTSYNEQFFGPGTRLTVL.

The chain combines TRBV20-1 with TRBJ2-5, with D possibly called TRBD1 or TRBD2 (5 bases each). The germline V and J ends were trimmed by 3 bases and 1 base, with 6 bases remaining between them. CDR3 length: 12 residues. Germline CDR1 is DFQATT and CDR2 is SNEGSKA (reference sequence). This chain's CDR3 is CSASGAQETQYF. For the CDR3, the DNA is TGCAGTGCTAGCGGGGCCCAAGAGACCCAGTACTTC.

This clonotype occurred a few times. The chain couples TRBV11-2 to TRBJ2-1; 7 bases line up with TRBD2. V lost 5 bases and J lost 6; bases outside the gene matches: 7. This CDR3 comprises 14 residues. Germline V CDR1 and CDR2: SGHAT, FQNNGV. This CDR3 reads CASSISGLLNEQFF. The CDR3 nucleotides are TGTGCCAGCAGCATCTCGGGACTACTCAATGAGCAGTTCTTC.

This clonotype appeared many times. The chain combines TRBV12-3 or TRBV12-4 with TRBJ1-1, with D uncertain. The CDR3 contains 12 residues. V lost 2 bases and J lost 0, with 1 base in between. CDR3 nucleotides: TGTGCCAGCAGTTTATTGAACACTGAAGCTTTCTTT. Its translation is CASSLLNTEAFF.

The chain is built from TRBV5-1 and TRBJ1-1; 9 bases agree with TRBD1. The CDR3 is made up of 17 amino acids. V lost 2 bases to trimming and J lost 0 bases; unmatched junction nucleotides: 8. CDR1 is SGHRS and CDR2 is YFSETQ in the germline V gene. The CDR3 reads CASSFRPGQGVNTEAFF. The CDR3 DNA is TGCGCCAGCAGCTTTCGACCGGGACAGGGAGTGAACACTGAAGCTTTCTTT. Supplemented by reference TRBV5-1 and TRBJ1-1, the full variable domain reads KAGVTQTPRYLIKTRGQQVTLSCSPISGHRSVSWYQQTPGQGLQFLFEYFSETQRNKGNFPGRFSGRQFSNSRSEMNVSTLELGDSALYLCASSFRPGQGVNTEAFFGQGTRLTVV.

This clonotype was detected ten times or more. The chain uses TRBV20-1 and TRBJ2-4; 11 nucleotides match TRBD2. CDR3 size: 18 residues. Germline loops: CDR1 DFQATT, CDR2 SNEGSKA (reference sequence). Germline trimming cut 6 bases from V and 0 bases from J; bases unmatched to any gene: 13. CDR3 nucleotide sequence: TGCAGTGCAAAGGGGACTAGCGGAGATTTCTTAGCCAAAAACATTCAGTACTTC. The encoded protein is CSAKGTSGDFLAKNIQYF.